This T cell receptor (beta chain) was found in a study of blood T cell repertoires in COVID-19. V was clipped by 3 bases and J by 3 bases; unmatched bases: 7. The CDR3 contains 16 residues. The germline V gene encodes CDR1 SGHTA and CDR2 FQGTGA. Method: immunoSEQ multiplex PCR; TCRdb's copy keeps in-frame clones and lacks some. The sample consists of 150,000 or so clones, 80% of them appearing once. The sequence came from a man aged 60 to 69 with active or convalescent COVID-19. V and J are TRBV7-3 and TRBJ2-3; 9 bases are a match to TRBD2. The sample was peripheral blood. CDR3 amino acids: CASSFNSGSETDTQYF. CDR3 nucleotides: TGTGCCAGCAGCTTCAATAGCGGGAGTGAGACAGATACGCAGTATTTT.